This paragraph reports one T cell receptor beta chain. V was clipped by 5 bases and J by 7 bases; unmatched bases: 3. The CDR3 has 13 residues. Assay used: immunoSEQ multiplex PCR; TCRdb lists only in-frame clones, some missing. The table has some 300,000 clones, roughly 89% seen once; the top ten hold 2.9%. These data are taken from a study of blood T cell repertoires in COVID-19. Study information: Nucleic acid was either cDNA or gDNA, and it came from T cells, B-cell-depleted T cells, or PBMCs.

The chain recombines TRBV12-3 or TRBV12-4 with TRBJ1-2, with 11 bases aligning to TRBD1. This TCR derives from a woman aged 50 to 65 who had been exposed to COVID-19. The sample was PBMCs or T cells enriched from blood (not recorded which). The CDR3 DNA sequence: TGTGCCAGCAGTCCCGGGACAGGGGGTGGCTACACCTTC. Translating gives CASSPGTGGGYTF.